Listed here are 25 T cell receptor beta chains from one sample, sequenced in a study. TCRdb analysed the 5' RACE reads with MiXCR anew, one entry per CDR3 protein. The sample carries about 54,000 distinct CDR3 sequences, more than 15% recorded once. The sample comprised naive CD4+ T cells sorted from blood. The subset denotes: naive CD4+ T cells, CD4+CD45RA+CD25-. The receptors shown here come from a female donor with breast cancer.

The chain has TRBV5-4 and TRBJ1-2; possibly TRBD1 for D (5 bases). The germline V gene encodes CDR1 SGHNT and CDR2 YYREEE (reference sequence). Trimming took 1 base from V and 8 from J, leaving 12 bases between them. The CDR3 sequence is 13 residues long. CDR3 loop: CASSLQGGVGYTF. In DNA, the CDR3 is TGTGCCAGCAGCTTGCAGGGTGGGGTAGGCTACACCTTC. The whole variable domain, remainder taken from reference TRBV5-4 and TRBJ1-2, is ETGVTQSPTHLIKTRGQQVTLRCSSQSGHNTVSWYQQALGQGPQFIFQYYREEENGRGNFPPRFSGLQFPNYSSELNVNALELDDSALYLCASSLQGGVGYTFGSGTRLTVV.

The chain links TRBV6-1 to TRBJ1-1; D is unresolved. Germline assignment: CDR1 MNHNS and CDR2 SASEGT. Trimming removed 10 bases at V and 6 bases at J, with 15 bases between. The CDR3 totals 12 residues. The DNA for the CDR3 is TGTGCCACCGTATTGAAACCCCCTGAAGCTTTCTTT. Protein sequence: CATVLKPPEAFF.

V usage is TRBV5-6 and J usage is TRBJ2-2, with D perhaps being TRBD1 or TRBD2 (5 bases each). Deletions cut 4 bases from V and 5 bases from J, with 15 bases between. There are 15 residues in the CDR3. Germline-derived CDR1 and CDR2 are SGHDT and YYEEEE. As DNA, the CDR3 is TGTGCCAGCAGCGTGCTGGGGGTCGGGACCGGGGAGCTGTTTTTT. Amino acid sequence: CASSVLGVGTGELFF. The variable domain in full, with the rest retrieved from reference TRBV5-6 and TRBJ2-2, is DAGVTQSPTHLIKTRGQQVTLRCSPKSGHDTVSWYQQALGQGPQFIFQYYEEEERQRGNFPDRFSGHQFPNYSSELNVNALLLGDSALYLCASSVLGVGTGELFFGEGSRLTVL.

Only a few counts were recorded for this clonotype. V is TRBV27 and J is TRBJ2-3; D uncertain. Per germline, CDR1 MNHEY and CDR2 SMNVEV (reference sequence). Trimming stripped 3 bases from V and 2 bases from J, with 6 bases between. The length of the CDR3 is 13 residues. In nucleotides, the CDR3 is TGTGCCAGCAGTTTGACCGTCACAGATACGCAGTATTTT. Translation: CASSLTVTDTQYF.

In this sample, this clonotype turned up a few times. CDR3 residues: CASSLQASNEQFF. CDR3 in DNA: TGTGCCAGCAGTTTACAGGCTTCCAATGAGCAGTTCTTC. The gene calls are TRBV12-3 or TRBV12-4 and TRBJ2-1; D is unresolved. V lost 2 bases and J 6 bases, leaving 8 bases between the germline ends. The CDR3 spans 13 residues.

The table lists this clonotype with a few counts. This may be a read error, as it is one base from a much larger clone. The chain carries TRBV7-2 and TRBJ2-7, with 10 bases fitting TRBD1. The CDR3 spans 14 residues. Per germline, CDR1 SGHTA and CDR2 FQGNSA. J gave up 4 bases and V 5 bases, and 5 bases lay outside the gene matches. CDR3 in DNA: TGTGCCAGCAGCCTCGGGACAGGGGAGTACGAGCAGTACTTC. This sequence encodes CASSLGTGEYEQYF.

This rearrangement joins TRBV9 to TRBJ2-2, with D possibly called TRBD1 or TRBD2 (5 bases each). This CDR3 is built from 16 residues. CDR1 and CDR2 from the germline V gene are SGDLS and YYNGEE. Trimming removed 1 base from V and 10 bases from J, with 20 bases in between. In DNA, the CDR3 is TGTGCCAGCAGCGTACCCCTGGGGGACGACCCCGAGGAGCTGTTTTTT. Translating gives CASSVPLGDDPEELFF.

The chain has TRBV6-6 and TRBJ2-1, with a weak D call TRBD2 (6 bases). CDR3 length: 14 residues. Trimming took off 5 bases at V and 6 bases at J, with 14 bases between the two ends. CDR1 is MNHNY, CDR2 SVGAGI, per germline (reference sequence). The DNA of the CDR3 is TGTGCCAGCAGTGACCTGCGGGAATTCAATGAGCAGTTCTTC. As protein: CASSDLREFNEQFF.

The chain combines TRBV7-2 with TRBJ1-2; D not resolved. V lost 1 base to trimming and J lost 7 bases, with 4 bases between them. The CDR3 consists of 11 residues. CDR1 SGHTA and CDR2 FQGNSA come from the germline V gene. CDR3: CASSLVGGYTF. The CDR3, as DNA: TGTGCCAGCAGCTTAGTAGGTGGCTACACCTTC.

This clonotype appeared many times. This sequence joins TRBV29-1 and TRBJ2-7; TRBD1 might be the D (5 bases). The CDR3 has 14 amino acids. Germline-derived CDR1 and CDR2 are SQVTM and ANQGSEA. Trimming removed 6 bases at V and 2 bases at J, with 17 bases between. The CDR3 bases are TGCAGCGTGGGCCCCAAACAGGCCACCTACGAGCAGTACTTC. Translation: CSVGPKQATYEQYF.

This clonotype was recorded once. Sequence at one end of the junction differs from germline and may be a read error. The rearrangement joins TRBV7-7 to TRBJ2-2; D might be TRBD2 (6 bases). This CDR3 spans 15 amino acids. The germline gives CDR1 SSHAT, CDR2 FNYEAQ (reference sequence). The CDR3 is CAGSPLRWGAGELFF. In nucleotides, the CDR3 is TGTGCCGGCAGCCCCCTCCGCTGGGGGGCCGGGGAGCTGTTTTTT.

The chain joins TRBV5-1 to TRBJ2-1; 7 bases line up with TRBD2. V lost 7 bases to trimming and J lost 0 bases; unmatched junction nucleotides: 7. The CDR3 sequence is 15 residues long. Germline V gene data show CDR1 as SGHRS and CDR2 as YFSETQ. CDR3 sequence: CASEEGGSSYNEQFF. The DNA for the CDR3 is TGCGCCAGCGAGGAGGGCGGGAGCTCCTACAATGAGCAGTTCTTC. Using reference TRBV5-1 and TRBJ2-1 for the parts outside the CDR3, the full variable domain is KAGVTQTPRYLIKTRGQQVTLSCSPISGHRSVSWYQQTPGQGLQFLFEYFSETQRNKGNFPGRFSGRQFSNSRSEMNVSTLELGDSALYLCASEEGGSSYNEQFFGPGTRLTVL.

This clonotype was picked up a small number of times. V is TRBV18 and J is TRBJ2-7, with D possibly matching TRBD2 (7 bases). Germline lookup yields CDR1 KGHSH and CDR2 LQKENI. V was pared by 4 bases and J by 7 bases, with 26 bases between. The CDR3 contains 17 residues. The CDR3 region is CASSQAISGVSRGEQYF. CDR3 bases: TGTGCCAGCTCACAAGCAATCTCAGGGGTCTCGCGGGGGGAGCAGTACTTC.

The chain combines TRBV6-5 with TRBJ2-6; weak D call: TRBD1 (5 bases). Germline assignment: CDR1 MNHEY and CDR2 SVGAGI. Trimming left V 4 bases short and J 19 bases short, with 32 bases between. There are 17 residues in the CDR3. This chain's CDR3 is CASSSDGLSSGANVPTF. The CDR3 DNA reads TGTGCCAGCAGTTCGGACGGTCTTAGCTCTGGGGCCAACGTCCCAACTTTC.

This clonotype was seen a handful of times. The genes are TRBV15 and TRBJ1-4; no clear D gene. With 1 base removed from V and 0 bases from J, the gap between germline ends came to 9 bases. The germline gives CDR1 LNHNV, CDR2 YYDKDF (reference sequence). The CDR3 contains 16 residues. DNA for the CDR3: TGTGCCACCAGCAGAGGATGGGTGGCAACTAATGAAAAACTGTTTTTT. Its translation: CATSRGWVATNEKLFF.

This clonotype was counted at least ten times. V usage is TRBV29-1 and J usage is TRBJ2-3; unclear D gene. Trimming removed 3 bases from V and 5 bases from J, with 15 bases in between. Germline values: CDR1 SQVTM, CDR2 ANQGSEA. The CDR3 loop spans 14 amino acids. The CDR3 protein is CSVEGIVAVDTQYF. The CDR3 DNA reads TGCAGCGTTGAGGGGATAGTGGCGGTAGATACGCAGTATTTT.

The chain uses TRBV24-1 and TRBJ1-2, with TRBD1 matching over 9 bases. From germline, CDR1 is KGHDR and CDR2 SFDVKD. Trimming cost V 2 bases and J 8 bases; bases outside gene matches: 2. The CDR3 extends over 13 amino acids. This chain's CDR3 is CATSDWTGVGYTF. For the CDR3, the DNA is TGTGCCACCAGTGATTGGACAGGGGTCGGCTACACCTTC.

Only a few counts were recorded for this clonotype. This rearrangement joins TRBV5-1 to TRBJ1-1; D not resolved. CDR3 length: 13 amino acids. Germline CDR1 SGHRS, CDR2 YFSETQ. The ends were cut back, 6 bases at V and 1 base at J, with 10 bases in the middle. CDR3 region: CASKGEPNTEAFF. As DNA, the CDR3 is TGCGCCAGCAAAGGCGAGCCGAACACTGAAGCTTTCTTT.

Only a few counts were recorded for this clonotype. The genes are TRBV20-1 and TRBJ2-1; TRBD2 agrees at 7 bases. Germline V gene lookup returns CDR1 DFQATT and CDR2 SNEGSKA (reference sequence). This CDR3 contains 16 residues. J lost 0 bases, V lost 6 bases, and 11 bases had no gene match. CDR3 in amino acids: CSADGGVPSSYNEQFF. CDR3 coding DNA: TGCAGTGCGGATGGGGGGGTACCGAGCTCCTACAATGAGCAGTTCTTC.

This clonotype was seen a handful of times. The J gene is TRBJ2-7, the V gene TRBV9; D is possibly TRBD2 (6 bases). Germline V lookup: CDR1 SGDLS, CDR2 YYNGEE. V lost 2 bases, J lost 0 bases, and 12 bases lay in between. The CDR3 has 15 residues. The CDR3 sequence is CASSVSPGGSYEQYF. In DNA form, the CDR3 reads TGTGCCAGCAGCGTTTCCCCCGGGGGCTCCTACGAGCAGTACTTC.

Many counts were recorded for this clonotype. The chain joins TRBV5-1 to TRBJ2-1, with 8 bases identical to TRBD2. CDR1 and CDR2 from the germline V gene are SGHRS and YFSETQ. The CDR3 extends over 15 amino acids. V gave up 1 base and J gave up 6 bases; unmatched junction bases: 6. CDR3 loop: CASSLLAGKSNEQFF. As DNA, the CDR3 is TGCGCCAGCAGCTTGTTAGCGGGGAAGAGCAATGAGCAGTTCTTC.

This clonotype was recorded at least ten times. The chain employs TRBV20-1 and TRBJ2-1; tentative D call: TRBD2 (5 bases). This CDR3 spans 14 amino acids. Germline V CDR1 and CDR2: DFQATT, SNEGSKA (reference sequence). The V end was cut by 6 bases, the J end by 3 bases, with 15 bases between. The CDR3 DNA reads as TGCAGTGCCCCCCGCCCCGGGAACTACAATGAGCAGTTCTTC. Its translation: CSAPRPGNYNEQFF.

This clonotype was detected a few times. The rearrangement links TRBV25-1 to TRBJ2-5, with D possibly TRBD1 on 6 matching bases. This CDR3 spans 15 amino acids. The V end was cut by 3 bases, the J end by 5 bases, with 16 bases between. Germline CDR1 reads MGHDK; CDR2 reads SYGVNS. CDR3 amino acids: CASSESSGAVETQYF. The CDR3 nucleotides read TGTGCCAGCAGTGAGAGTTCAGGGGCGGTCGAGACCCAGTACTTC.

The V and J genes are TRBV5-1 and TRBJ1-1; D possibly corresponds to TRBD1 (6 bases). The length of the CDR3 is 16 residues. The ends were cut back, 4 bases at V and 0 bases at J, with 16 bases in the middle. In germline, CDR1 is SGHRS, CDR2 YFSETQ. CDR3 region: CASSARFDRMNTEAFF. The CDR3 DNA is TGCGCCAGCAGCGCCCGGTTTGACAGGATGAACACTGAAGCTTTCTTT.

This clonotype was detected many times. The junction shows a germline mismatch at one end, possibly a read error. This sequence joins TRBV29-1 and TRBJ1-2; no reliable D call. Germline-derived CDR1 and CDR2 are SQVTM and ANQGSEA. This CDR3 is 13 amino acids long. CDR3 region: CSVEETANYGYTF. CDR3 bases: TGCAGCGTGGAAGAGACGGCTAACTATGGCTACACCTTC. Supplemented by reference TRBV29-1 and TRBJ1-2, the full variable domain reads SAVISQKPSRDICQRGTSLTIQCQVDSQVTMMFWYRQQPGQSLTLIATANQGSEATYESGFVIDKFPISRPNLTFSTLTVSNMSPEDSSIYLCSVEETANYGYTFGSGTRLTVV.